Listed here are 29 T cell receptor beta chains from one sample, sequenced in a study of response to subunit inactivated influenza vaccine. One entry per CDR3 protein results from TCRdb running MiXCR on the RT-PCR reads. The sample lists about 190,000 distinct CDR3 sequences, around an eighth occurring once. The sample was CD8+ T cells sorted from PBMCs, taken more than 4 days after vaccination. These receptors all stem from a man aged 45 to 65 who received an inactivated influenza vaccine.

This chain links TRBV5-1 with TRBJ2-1, with TRBD2 identical over 10 bases. V gave up 3 bases and J gave up 6 bases; unmatched junction bases: 6. The CDR3 length is 15 residues. Germline values: CDR1 SGHRS, CDR2 YFSETQ. This CDR3 is CASSWTSGYPNEQFF. CDR3 sequence (DNA): TGCGCCAGCAGCTGGACTAGCGGCTACCCCAATGAGCAGTTCTTC.

This clonotype has a handful of counts. CDR3 in amino acids: CASSETGGAEYTTYEQYF. Written as DNA, the CDR3 is TGTGCCAGCAGTGAGACAGGGGGCGCGGAATACACCACCTACGAGCAGTACTTC. The rearrangement joins TRBV2 to TRBJ2-7; 10 bases are shared with TRBD1. The CDR3 totals 18 residues. V lost 3 bases to trimming and J lost 2 bases; unmatched junction nucleotides: 13. Germline V gene sequence: CDR1 SNHLY, CDR2 FYNNEI.

This clonotype was detected only a few times. The V gene is TRBV7-6, the J gene TRBJ1-4; possible D gene TRBD1, 5 bases. The CDR3 sequence is 16 residues long. V lost 0 bases and J lost 5, with 13 bases in between. The germline CDR1 and CDR2 sequences are SGHVS and FNYEAQ. The CDR3 DNA reads as TGTGCCAGCAGCTTAGCGGCGACAGCCTTAAATGAAAAACTGTTTTTT. It translates to CASSLAATALNEKLFF.

The chain couples TRBV5-4 to TRBJ2-7, with 11 positions matching TRBD2. V trimming: 5 bases; J trimming: 3 bases; junction bases outside the gene matches: 7. In germline, CDR1 is SGHNT, CDR2 YYREEE (reference sequence). The CDR3 is 15 amino acids. This chain's CDR3 is CASRIGTSGIYEQYF. The CDR3 DNA sequence: TGTGCCAGCAGAATCGGGACTAGCGGAATCTACGAGCAGTACTTC. Supplemented by reference TRBV5-4 and TRBJ2-7, the full variable domain reads ETGVTQSPTHLIKTRGQQVTLRCSSQSGHNTVSWYQQALGQGPQFIFQYYREEENGRGNFPPRFSGLQFPNYSSELNVNALELDDSALYLCASRIGTSGIYEQYFGPGTRLTVT.

The table lists this clonotype with a few counts. This chain's CDR3 is CASSAWGTGDQETQYF. CDR3 DNA sequence: TGTGCCAGCAGTGCTTGGGGGACAGGGGACCAAGAGACCCAGTACTTC. The chain has TRBV25-1 and TRBJ2-5, with 10 bases lining up with TRBD1. Germline lookup yields CDR1 MGHDK and CDR2 SYGVNS. The V segment lost 4 bases and the J segment 0 bases; nucleotides outside the gene matches: 5. The CDR3 is 16 residues long.

This clonotype was counted only a few times. The J gene is TRBJ1-1, the V gene TRBV20-1, with D perhaps TRBD1 (6 bases). The CDR3 extends over 14 amino acids. CDR1 is DFQATT, CDR2 SNEGSKA, per germline (reference sequence). The germline V and J ends were trimmed by 6 bases and 4 bases, with 18 bases remaining between them. Written as DNA, the CDR3 is TGCAGTGCCTATGCCCTACAGGGAAGCACTGAAGCTTTCTTT. Its protein product is CSAYALQGSTEAFF.

This clonotype was picked up a small number of times. The gene calls are TRBV4-3 and TRBJ2-3; D might be TRBD2 (7 bases). Trimming removed 3 bases at V and 0 bases at J, with 16 bases between. CDR1 and CDR2 from the germline V gene are LGHNA and YSLEER. This CDR3 is built from 17 residues. The chain's CDR3 is CASSHDPAGASTDTQYF. The CDR3 DNA follows: TGCGCCAGCAGCCATGATCCCGCGGGGGCTAGCACAGATACGCAGTATTTT.

V is TRBV7-6 and J is TRBJ2-7, with a tentative D call TRBD2 (7 bases). The germline V gene encodes CDR1 SGHVS and CDR2 FNYEAQ. With 0 bases removed from V and 0 bases from J, the gap between germline ends came to 12 bases. The CDR3 loop spans 16 amino acids. The CDR3 nucleotides are TGTGCCAGCAGCTTAGCGCAGAGGGGGGGCTCCTACGAGCAGTACTTC. Its translation is CASSLAQRGGSYEQYF.

The table lists this clonotype with a few counts. The chain joins TRBV27 to TRBJ1-2; perhaps TRBD1 as D (5 bases). Germline CDR1 is MNHEY and CDR2 is SMNVEV (reference sequence). The CDR3 totals 14 residues. Trimming removed 0 bases from V and 4 bases from J, with 9 bases in between. The CDR3 protein is CASSLSGTGYGYTF. The CDR3, as DNA: TGTGCCAGCAGTTTATCTGGGACGGGCTATGGCTACACCTTC.

V and J are TRBV5-1 and TRBJ1-2; D uncertain. Trimming pared 4 bases from V and 6 bases from J, leaving 7 bases between. The CDR3 sequence is 11 residues long. Germline-derived CDR1 and CDR2 are SGHRS and YFSETQ. CDR3 sequence: CASSAENGYTF. CDR3 bases: TGCGCCAGCAGCGCGGAGAATGGCTACACCTTC. Full variable domain (remainder filled in from reference TRBV5-1 and TRBJ1-2): KAGVTQTPRYLIKTRGQQVTLSCSPISGHRSVSWYQQTPGQGLQFLFEYFSETQRNKGNFPGRFSGRQFSNSRSEMNVSTLELGDSALYLCASSAENGYTFGSGTRLTVV.

This clonotype was picked up many times. This chain joins TRBV29-1 and TRBJ2-3; 14 bases are a match to TRBD2. The CDR3 is 15 amino acids. Germline V gene sequence: CDR1 SQVTM, CDR2 ANQGSEA. V shed 3 bases and J 5 bases; nucleotides not matched to a gene: 4. As DNA, the CDR3 is TGCAGCGTTGAGGGACTAGCGGGAGCAATAGATACGCAGTATTTT. This codes for CSVEGLAGAIDTQYF.

The J gene is TRBJ2-1, the V gene TRBV18; no clear D gene. CDR3 size: 13 residues. Between the trimmed V and J ends, which lost 4 bases and 0 bases, there was a span of 4 bases. The germline CDR1 and CDR2 sequences are KGHSH and LQKENI. This chain's CDR3 is CASSQASYNEQFF. The DNA for the CDR3 is TGTGCCAGCTCACAGGCCTCCTACAATGAGCAGTTCTTC.

This clonotype has only a few counts. The J gene is TRBJ2-1, the V gene TRBV12-3 or TRBV12-4; 7 bases fit TRBD1. The CDR3 is 15 amino acids. The V gene end was trimmed by 6 bases and the J gene end by 2 bases; junction bases not matched to a gene: 7. CDR3 region: CASSPGTATYNEQFF. The CDR3 nucleotides read TGTGCCAGCAGCCCCGGGACAGCTACCTACAATGAGCAGTTCTTC.

The chain has TRBV12-3 or TRBV12-4 and TRBJ2-1; 7 positions agree with TRBD1. There are 16 residues in the CDR3. With V trimmed by 7 bases and J by 8 bases, 17 bases remained unmatched. The CDR3 DNA follows: TGTGCCAGCACCGGCAGACAGGGCCTCAGGGGCGATGAGCAGTTCTTC. It encodes CASTGRQGLRGDEQFF.

The chain recombines TRBV5-8 with TRBJ2-7, with 13 nucleotides matching TRBD2. The V gene's germline CDR1 is SGHTS and CDR2 YDEGEE. This CDR3 contains 17 residues. V was pared by 0 bases and J by 5 bases, with 8 bases of the junction left unmatched. In DNA form, the CDR3 reads TGTGCCAGCAGCTTGGCCCGTGGACTAGCGGGGGACCACGAGCAGTACTTC. It encodes CASSLARGLAGDHEQYF.

The chain is built from TRBV5-6 and TRBJ2-1; the D is unclear. Looked up from germline, CDR1 is SGHDT and CDR2 is YYEEEE. This CDR3 is built from 16 residues. Trimming left V 1 base short and J 0 bases short, with 11 bases between. CDR3 DNA: TGTGCCAGCAGCTTGTTTTCAGCTAGCTCCTACAATGAGCAGTTCTTC. Its protein is CASSLFSASSYNEQFF.

The V and J genes are TRBV28 and TRBJ2-3; possibly TRBD1 or TRBD2 for D (5 bases each). With 7 bases removed from V and 4 bases from J, the gap between germline ends came to 15 bases. Germline V lookup: CDR1 MDHEN, CDR2 SYDVKM. The CDR3 is 14 residues long. Here the CDR3 reads CASTRDRGPDTQYF. The CDR3 DNA reads as TGTGCCAGCACCCGAGACCGGGGACCAGATACGCAGTATTTT.

To note about this clonotype: This may come from a read error, since a much larger clone is one base off. The J gene is TRBJ2-4, the V gene TRBV4-1; weak D call: TRBD2 (5 bases). The CDR3 loop spans 18 amino acids. CDR1 and CDR2 (germline): MGHRA, YSYEKL. In DNA, the CDR3 is TGCGCCAGCAGCCAAGTCTCCTGGACTCCCTTGGGCAAAAACATTCTGTACTTC. The encoded protein is CASSQVSWTPLGKNILYF.

This clonotype was counted many times. The J gene is TRBJ2-1, the V gene TRBV29-1; 8 bases map to TRBD1. Germline CDR1 SQVTM, CDR2 ANQGSEA. The CDR3 consists of 14 residues. V was pared by 5 bases and J by 8 bases, with 11 bases of the junction left unmatched. The CDR3 DNA is TGCAGCGTTCAACCGGGACAGGTAATCCATGAGCAGTTCTTC. The encoded protein is CSVQPGQVIHEQFF.

This chain links TRBV7-9 with TRBJ1-5; 11 bases map to TRBD1. Germline assignment: CDR1 SEHNR and CDR2 FQNEAQ (reference sequence). The CDR3 consists of 13 residues. Germline trimming cut 8 bases from V and 6 bases from J; bases unmatched to any gene: 3. The CDR3 region is CASGQGAFQPQHF. The CDR3 region has the DNA TGTGCCAGCGGACAGGGGGCTTTTCAGCCCCAGCATTTT.

The chain carries TRBV12-3 or TRBV12-4 and TRBJ1-2; D perhaps matches TRBD1 (6 bases). With 2 bases removed from V and 10 bases from J, the gap between germline ends came to 23 bases. CDR3 size: 16 residues. The CDR3 nucleotides are TGTGCCAGCAGTTTAAGGGGGGAACCTAACAAAGGGGACTACACCTTC. The encoded protein is CASSLRGEPNKGDYTF.

This clonotype was picked up a small number of times. The chain joins TRBV21-1 to TRBJ1-1; TRBD1, the table's D call, lacks a check against the DNA. TRBV21-1 is recorded as a pseudogene. The CDR3 spans 14 residues. The chain's CDR3 is CASKSAGQSTEAFF. The CDR3 nucleotides are TGTGCCAGCAAGAGTGCGGGGCAGAGCACTGAAGCTTTCTTT.

The chain links TRBV9 to TRBJ2-7; D is possibly TRBD1 or TRBD2 (6 bases each). Trimming pared 0 bases from V and 0 bases from J, leaving 10 bases between. CDR1 and CDR2 from the germline V gene are SGDLS and YYNGEE. The CDR3 runs to 15 residues. The CDR3 loop reads CASSVAGALSYEQYF. CDR3 in DNA: TGTGCCAGCAGCGTAGCGGGGGCGCTCTCCTACGAGCAGTACTTC. The entire variable domain, with the rest obtained from reference TRBV9 and TRBJ2-7, is as follows: DSGVTQTPKHLITATGQRVTLRCSPRSGDLSVYWYQQSLDQGLQFLIQYYNGEERAKGNILERFSAQQFPDLHSELNLSSLELGDSALYFCASSVAGALSYEQYFGPGTRLTVT.

This clonotype was seen ten or more times. The chain uses TRBV12-3 or TRBV12-4 and TRBJ1-2; D is unresolved. This CDR3 has 13 residues. V lost 6 bases and J lost 0, with 8 bases in between. In nucleotides, the CDR3 is TGTGCCAGCAGACAGAGCACTAACTATGGCTACACCTTC. This sequence encodes CASRQSTNYGYTF.

The rearrangement joins TRBV6-4 to TRBJ2-3, with a weak D call TRBD1 (6 bases). CDR1 and CDR2 from the germline V gene are MRHNA and SNTAGT. Between the trimmed V and J ends, which lost 8 bases and 0 bases, there was a span of 9 bases. CDR3 length: 13 residues. CDR3 nucleotide sequence: TGTGCCAGCGGGGACACTAGCACAGATACGCAGTATTTT. Amino acids: CASGDTSTDTQYF.

This clonotype was observed a few times. The V gene is TRBV18, the J gene TRBJ2-7; either TRBD1 or TRBD2 may supply D (5 bases each). The CDR3 contains 14 residues. V gave up 3 bases and J gave up 0 bases, with 9 bases separating them. The germline gives CDR1 KGHSH, CDR2 LQKENI. The CDR3 loop reads CASSPAGTSYEQYF. CDR3 sequence (DNA): TGTGCCAGCTCACCGGCCGGGACCTCCTACGAGCAGTACTTC.

The chain's CDR3 is CATSDLRLAGDTDTQYF. Here the CDR3 DNA reads TGTGCCACCAGTGACCTACGACTAGCGGGGGACACAGATACGCAGTATTTT. V usage is TRBV24-1 and J usage is TRBJ2-3; 12 bases are shared with TRBD2. This CDR3 has 17 residues. Trimming cost V 4 bases and J 2 bases; bases outside gene matches: 6. Germline assignment: CDR1 KGHDR and CDR2 SFDVKD.

This clonotype was counted many times. This rearrangement joins TRBV10-2 to TRBJ2-1; D is perhaps TRBD1 or TRBD2 (6 bases each). The CDR3 is 17 amino acids. V lost 0 bases and J lost 0, with 12 bases in between. From germline, CDR1 is WSHSY and CDR2 SAAADI. Here the CDR3 reads CASSESGGYLSYNEQFF. Here the CDR3 DNA reads TGCGCCAGCAGTGAGTCGGGGGGCTACCTCTCCTACAATGAGCAGTTCTTC.

The chain joins TRBV7-9 to TRBJ2-6; the D is unclear. V was trimmed by 10 bases and J by 1 base, leaving 20 bases between them. Germline V lookup: CDR1 SEHNR, CDR2 FQNEAQ (reference sequence). The CDR3 extends over 17 amino acids. The CDR3 bases are TGTGCCATCGCCGAAACGATGGTCGGGTCTGGGGCCAACGTCCTGACTTTC. This sequence encodes CAIAETMVGSGANVLTF.